This TCR beta chain was recovered during a study of radiotherapy plus CTLA-4 blockade in lung cancer. Trimming removed 4 bases from V and 5 bases from J, with 9 bases in between. The CDR3 length is 13 residues. Germline lookup yields CDR1 LGHNA and CDR2 YSLEER. TCRdb's copy holds only in-frame clones and misses some; the assay was immunoSEQ multiplex PCR. Among approximately 82,000 clones listed, over 80% were seen once. V usage is TRBV4-3 and J usage is TRBJ1-5; D not resolved. The clonotype comes from a human donor with non-small cell lung cancer that progressed on radiotherapy plus ipilimumab. Sequenced material: peripheral blood, taken from a patient treated with radiotherapy plus ipilimumab. The chain's CDR3 is CASSLTSDQPQHF. CDR3 bases: TGCGCCAGCAGCCTTACCTCTGATCAGCCCCAGCATTTT.